A selection of T cell receptor beta chains follows, all from one sample in a study of T cells in Graves' hyperthyroidism and ophthalmopathy. TCRdb recomputed calls from the multiplex PCR reads with MiXCR, one row per CDR3 protein. The repertoire holds under 200,000 distinct CDR3 sequences, with about 9% as singletons. Input material: blood. The receptors come from a woman between 18 and 29 years old with Graves' hyperthyroidism that later progressed to Graves' ophthalmopathy. Both conserved end residues are part of each CDR3. The D gene is left open where the match is weak. A clone size is listed for some rows: how often the clone was seen (once, few, many), or a class if it is expanded.

cdr3_aa: CAWSFGNEQFF
cdr3_nt: TGTGCCTGGAGTTTTGGCAATGAGCAGTTCTTC
j_call: TRBJ2-1
d_call: -
clone_size: many
v_call: TRBV30

cdr3_aa: CASSEPGAIQETQYF
cdr3_nt: TGTGCCAGCAGTGAACCGGGGGCGATCCAAGAGACCCAGTACTTC
j_call: TRBJ2-5
d_call: -
clone_size: many
v_call: TRBV2

cdr3_aa: CASGQGFSTEAFF
cdr3_nt: TGTGCCAGCGGACAGGGCTTTAGTACTGAAGCTTTCTTT
j_call: TRBJ1-1
d_call: TRBD1
clone_size: once
v_call: TRBV6-1

cdr3_aa: CASSLTDLGGGYTF
cdr3_nt: TGTGCCAGCAGCTTGACGGACCTGGGGGGGGGCTACACCTTC
j_call: TRBJ1-2
d_call: -
clone_size: few
v_call: TRBV5-4

cdr3_aa: CSAENPGTQETQYF
cdr3_nt: TGCAGTGCAGAAAACCCCGGGACCCAAGAGACCCAGTACTTC
j_call: TRBJ2-5
d_call: -
clone_size: few
v_call: TRBV20-1

cdr3_aa: CASSLDFASETQYF
cdr3_nt: TGTGCCAGCAGCTTAGATTTCGCTTCGGAGACCCAGTACTTC
j_call: TRBJ2-5
d_call: -
clone_size: many
v_call: TRBV11-2

cdr3_aa: CSARGLSAQFEETQYF
cdr3_nt: TGCAGTGCTAGAGGGCTGAGTGCCCAGTTTGAGGAGACCCAGTACTTC
j_call: TRBJ2-5
d_call: -
clone_size: many
v_call: TRBV20-1

cdr3_aa: CASNRGWGNTEAFF
cdr3_nt: TGTGCCAGCAACCGAGGGTGGGGGAACACTGAAGCTTTCTTT
j_call: TRBJ1-1
d_call: -
clone_size: many
v_call: TRBV2

cdr3_aa: CSVPYVPGENTEAFF
cdr3_nt: TGCAGCGTTCCCTACGTGCCCGGGGAGAACACTGAAGCTTTCTTT
j_call: TRBJ1-1
d_call: -
clone_size: many
v_call: TRBV29-1

cdr3_aa: CASSPLITAYTDTQYF
cdr3_nt: TGTGCCAGCAGCCCACTAATTACTGCCTACACAGATACGCAGTATTTT
j_call: TRBJ2-3
d_call: -
clone_size: -
v_call: TRBV9

cdr3_aa: CASSPQTGTYEQYF
cdr3_nt: TGTGCCAGCAGCCCCCAGACAGGTACCTACGAGCAGTACTTC
j_call: TRBJ2-7
d_call: -
clone_size: many
v_call: TRBV11-2